This T cell receptor (beta chain) derives from a study of cytomegalovirus exposure and HLA in healthy donors. Study outcomes and limitations: A later analysis linked a missense DCLRE1C variant to TCR beta V- and J-gene trimming. The study labeled 180 or so TCR beta chains cytomegalovirus-associated. Both high specificity and high sensitivity reportedly marked the classifier's diagnosis of cytomegalovirus status.

Healthy donors of bone marrow made up the group. PCR primers comprised 60 Vbeta and 13 Jbeta primers. The method was immunoSEQ multiplex PCR; TCRdb's version includes in-frame clones alone and lacks a portion of them. The table shows about 150,000 clones, with around 79% occurring only once. This clone turned up a few times. Antigen specificity is unknown. Trimming removed 0 bases from V and 7 bases from J, with 9 bases in between. The CDR3 runs 12 residues. The V gene's germline CDR1 is GTSNPN and CDR2 SVGIG (reference sequence). This TCR came from a young man in good health and CMV-seronegative. The rearrangement joins TRBV30 to TRBJ1-1; D gene unclear. Sequencing was carried out using PBMCs. This chain's CDR3 is CAWSVGRGEAFF. DNA of the CDR3: TGTGCCTGGAGTGTAGGTCGGGGTGAAGCTTTCTTT.